This T cell receptor beta chain originates from a study of cytomegalovirus exposure and HLA in healthy donors. Study-level findings and limits: Specificity for CMV antigens was confirmed in vitro for a few of the CMV-associated chains. It was 164 TCR beta chains that were listed as cytomegalovirus-associated.

As to this clone: The antigen is unknown.

The method was immunoSEQ multiplex PCR; TCRdb's version includes in-frame clones alone and lacks a portion of them. The table lists approximately 160,000 clones, approximately 96% of them singletons. This clonotype was obtained from a woman aged 18 to 35 in good health and CMV-seronegative. The sequenced sample consisted of PBMCs.

This CDR3 is CASSPRISATDTQYF. Here the CDR3 DNA reads TGTGCCAGCAGTCCAAGGATCAGCGCCACAGATACGCAGTATTTT. This chain joins TRBV27 and TRBJ2-3, with D unresolved. Germline lookup yields CDR1 MNHEY and CDR2 SMNVEV (reference sequence). V was cut by 5 bases and J by 2 bases, with 14 bases left in between. The CDR3 spans 15 residues.